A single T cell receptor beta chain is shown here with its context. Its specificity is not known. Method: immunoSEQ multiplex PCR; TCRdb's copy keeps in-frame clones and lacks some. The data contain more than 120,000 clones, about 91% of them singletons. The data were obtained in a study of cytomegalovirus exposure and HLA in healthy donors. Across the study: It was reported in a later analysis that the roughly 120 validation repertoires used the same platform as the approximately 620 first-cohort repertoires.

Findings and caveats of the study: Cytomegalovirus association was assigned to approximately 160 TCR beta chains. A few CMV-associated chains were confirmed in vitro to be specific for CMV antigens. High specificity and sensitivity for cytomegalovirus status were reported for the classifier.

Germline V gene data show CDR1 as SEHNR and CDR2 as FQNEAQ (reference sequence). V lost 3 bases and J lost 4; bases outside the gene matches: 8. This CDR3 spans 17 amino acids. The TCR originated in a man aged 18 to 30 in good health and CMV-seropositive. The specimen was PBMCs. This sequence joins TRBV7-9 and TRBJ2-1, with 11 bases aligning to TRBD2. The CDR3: CASSFKSLAGGYNEQFF. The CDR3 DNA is TGTGCCAGCAGCTTCAAGTCCCTAGCGGGGGGTTACAATGAGCAGTTCTTC. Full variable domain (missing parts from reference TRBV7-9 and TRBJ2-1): DTGVSQNPRHKITKRGQNVTFRCDPISEHNRLYWYRQTLGQGPEFLTYFQNEAQLEKSRLLSDRFSAERPKGSFSTLEIQRTEQGDSAMYLCASSFKSLAGGYNEQFFGPGTRLTVL.